This TCR beta chain was observed in a study of blood T cell repertoires in COVID-19. As for the study in general: There were acute and convalescent COVID-19 samples, and they came from the United States, Italy and Spain. T cells, B-cell-depleted T cells, or PBMCs provided the cDNA or gDNA that served as material.

Per the original methods: Estimates of nucleated cell counts were drawn from the amplification of reference gene primers. Generated by immunoSEQ multiplex PCR, the TCRdb table keeps only in-frame clones and is missing some. That table furnishes V, J and clone size, whereas the DNA furnished D and trimming. The data contain about 390,000 clones, about 90% of them singletons. Seattle patient enrollment occurred during active infection, with longitudinal follow-up thereafter. Germline V gene data show CDR1 as SEHNR and CDR2 as FQNEAQ (reference sequence). The ends were cut back, 1 base at V and 4 bases at J, with 8 bases in the middle. This CDR3 has 14 residues.

The receptor comes from a woman aged 55-69 years with COVID-19, enrolled during active disease. The V gene is TRBV7-9, the J gene TRBJ1-5; D remains ambiguous. Sequencing input: peripheral blood. CDR3 amino acids: CASSLGNGNQPQHF. The CDR3 DNA is TGTGCCAGCAGCTTAGGGAACGGGAATCAGCCCCAGCATTTT.